This is a list of T cell receptor beta chains from one sample in a study of identical twins. Each CDR3 protein gets one entry after TCRdb re-called the 5' RACE reads with MiXCR. Of more than 350,000 distinct CDR3 sequences listed, roughly 9% are singletons. Material for sequencing was naive T cells sorted from blood. The source is a woman between 50 and 59 years old in good health. Each CDR3 is given without its conserved first and last residue. Where a row states a size, it is once, few, many or the class of an expanded clone; other rows omit it.

CDR3 protein | J gene | V gene | clone size
SARTSASYNEQF | TRBJ2-1 | TRBV20-1 | many
SVEDIPGNTDTQY | TRBJ2-3 | TRBV29-1 | -
ASSEGGNRFHEQF | TRBJ2-1 | TRBV25-1 | -
ASSLEGARTGELF | TRBJ2-2 | TRBV27 | -
ASVYTGELF | TRBJ2-2 | TRBV12-3/TRBV12-4 | many
ASGGGQETQY | TRBJ2-5 | TRBV27 | few
ASSQGDRANTEAF | TRBJ1-1 | TRBV12-3/TRBV12-4 | few
ASSLVRQTAASTDTQY | TRBJ2-3 | TRBV7-9 | -
ASSQFPDRRNEQF | TRBJ2-1 | TRBV4-1 | -
ASSLRQGGNTEAF | TRBJ1-1 | TRBV5-1 | many
SAHTREGQETQY | TRBJ2-5 | TRBV20-1 | few
SARVSSGNTDTQY | TRBJ2-3 | TRBV20-1 | -
SARVWESQTQY | TRBJ2-5 | TRBV20-1 | many
SAKRGQIYNEQF | TRBJ2-1 | TRBV20-1 | -
ASSQVRGGEQY | TRBJ2-7 | TRBV4-1 | few
ASSQVARGLYGYT | TRBJ1-2 | TRBV14 | -
ASSFLGAPGQGRYTGELF | TRBJ2-2 | TRBV27 | -
AISGRDGETQY | TRBJ2-5 | TRBV10-3 | few
ASSQGPPEAF | TRBJ1-1 | TRBV4-1 | -
ASSFPGSGNTIY | TRBJ1-3 | TRBV12-3/TRBV12-4 | few
ASSGRLGEQF | TRBJ2-1 | TRBV5-6 | few
ASSLHRPTSEQY | TRBJ2-7 | TRBV12-3/TRBV12-4 | -
ATLNRGLTDTQY | TRBJ2-3 | TRBV19 | -
ASSERTGGPRSPLH | TRBJ1-6 | TRBV9 | many
ASSQNQKGNGYT | TRBJ1-2 | TRBV14 | few
ASKRWGRDHPNEQF | TRBJ2-1 | TRBV6-5 | -
APNRGTSGYEQY | TRBJ2-7 | TRBV15 | many
SVRQDGIQPQH | TRBJ1-5 | TRBV29-1 | -
ASSQESGNIQY | TRBJ2-4 | TRBV3-1 | few
ASSPSRGAYEQY | TRBJ2-7 | TRBV4-1 | few
ASSLLPRGRLPSTDTQY | TRBJ2-3 | TRBV5-1 | few
SGRGGGHNEQF | TRBJ2-1 | TRBV29-1 | many
ASSLTKGPNTEAF | TRBJ1-1 | TRBV6-2/TRBV6-3 | few
ASSLADGNTGELF | TRBJ2-2 | TRBV7-6 | -
ATSRDGSGGRHYGYT | TRBJ1-2 | TRBV15 | few
ASSGGWQYNEQF | TRBJ2-1 | TRBV25-1 | -
AISEPGTDQETQY | TRBJ2-5 | TRBV10-3 | many
ASSEALGRGYVTGELF | TRBJ2-2 | TRBV6-1 | few
SVRGGETQY | TRBJ2-5 | TRBV29-1 | few
SVVIRGMYEQY | TRBJ2-7 | TRBV29-1 | -
ASSKACSSFGVPSSYNEQF | TRBJ2-1 | TRBV21-1 | many
ASSYTFQGAFYGYT | TRBJ1-2 | TRBV6-5 | -
ASSLEGTGYTEAF | TRBJ1-1 | TRBV11-2 | -
ASSLGGLRIRASYEQY | TRBJ2-7 | TRBV5-5 | -
ASSHPSGGTVKGNEQF | TRBJ2-1 | TRBV4-1 | many
ASSQDGGGGRAWGTQY | TRBJ2-5 | TRBV4-1 | few
SARAYAGELF | TRBJ2-2 | TRBV20-1 | few
ASRLLGQNIQY | TRBJ2-4 | TRBV19 | -
ASSLGTGRNTGELF | TRBJ2-2 | TRBV12-3/TRBV12-4 | many
ASSLGGGPNQPQH | TRBJ1-5 | TRBV7-2 | few
ASTLAGRYEQY | TRBJ2-7 | TRBV6-1 | few
ASSPVRNTEAF | TRBJ1-1 | TRBV9 | -
SVRDRSYEQY | TRBJ2-7 | TRBV29-1 | few
SARDSEGREGYP | TRBJ1-2 | TRBV20-1 | few